The clone carrying this T cell receptor beta chain was seen a single time. These data belong to a study of blood T cell repertoires in COVID-19. About the study: There were acute and convalescent COVID-19 samples, and they came from the United States, Italy and Spain. PBMCs, B-cell-depleted T cells, or T cells were the source of the cDNA or gDNA that made up the material.

Original data processing: Amplification from reference gene primers served as the basis for estimated nucleated cell counts. Assay used: immunoSEQ multiplex PCR; TCRdb lists only in-frame clones, some missing. That table supplies the V and J calls and clone size; D and trimming were determined from the DNA. Of some 120,000 clones in the sample, over 75% are singletons; the top ten hold more than 3.5%. The CDR3 loop spans 15 amino acids. V lost 5 bases and J lost 2; bases outside the gene matches: 4. Germline CDR1 is MDHEN and CDR2 is SYDVKM. The sequenced material came from peripheral blood. The chain links TRBV28 to TRBJ2-7; TRBD2 aligns across 12 bases. The TCR originated in a woman aged 55-69 years with acute or convalescent COVID-19. This CDR3 reads CASSRTSGMPYEQYF. CDR3 nucleotides: TGTGCCAGCAGTCGGACTAGCGGGATGCCCTACGAGCAGTACTTC.